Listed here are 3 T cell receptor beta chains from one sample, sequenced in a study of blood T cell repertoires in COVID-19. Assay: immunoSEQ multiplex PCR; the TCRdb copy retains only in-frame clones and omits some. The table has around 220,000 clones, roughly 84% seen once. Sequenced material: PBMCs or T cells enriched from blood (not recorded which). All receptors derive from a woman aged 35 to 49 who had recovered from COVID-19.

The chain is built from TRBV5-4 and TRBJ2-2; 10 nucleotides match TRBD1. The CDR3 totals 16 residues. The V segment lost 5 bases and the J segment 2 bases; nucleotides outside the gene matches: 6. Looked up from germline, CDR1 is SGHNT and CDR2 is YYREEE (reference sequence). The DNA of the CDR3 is TGTGCCAGCAGATCTCAGACAGGGGGCAACACCGGGGAGCTGTTTTTT. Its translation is CASRSQTGGNTGELFF.

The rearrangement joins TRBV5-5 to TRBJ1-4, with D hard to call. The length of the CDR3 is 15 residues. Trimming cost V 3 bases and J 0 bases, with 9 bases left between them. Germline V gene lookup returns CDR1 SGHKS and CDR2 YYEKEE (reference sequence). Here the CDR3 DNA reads TGTGCCAGCAGCTCTGAGTTGGCAACTAATGAAAAACTGTTTTTT. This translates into CASSSELATNEKLFF.

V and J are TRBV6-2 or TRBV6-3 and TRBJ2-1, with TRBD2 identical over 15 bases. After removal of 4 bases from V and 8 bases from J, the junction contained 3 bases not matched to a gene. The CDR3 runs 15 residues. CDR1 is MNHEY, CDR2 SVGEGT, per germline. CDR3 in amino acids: CASSSGLAGGDEQFF. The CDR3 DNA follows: TGTGCCAGCAGTTCGGGACTAGCGGGAGGTGATGAGCAGTTCTTC.